This T cell receptor (beta chain) came from a study of technical replicates of blood from a handful of donors. Trimming at V came to 5 bases and at J to 5 bases, leaving 11 bases not matched to a gene. Per the germline V gene, CDR1 is LNHDA and CDR2 is SQIVND (reference sequence). The CDR3 totals 15 residues. Method: immunoSEQ multiplex PCR; TCRdb's copy keeps in-frame clones and lacks some. Of around 54,000 clones in the sample, more than 95% were seen once. The sequenced sample consisted of T cells isolated from PBMCs. The V gene is TRBV19, the J gene TRBJ1-2; 7 bases fit TRBD1. The TCR was taken from a human donor in good health. CDR3 in DNA: TGTGCCAGTAGTGAAAAGCTGCAGGGGGTTTATGGCTACACCTTC. This codes for CASSEKLQGVYGYTF.